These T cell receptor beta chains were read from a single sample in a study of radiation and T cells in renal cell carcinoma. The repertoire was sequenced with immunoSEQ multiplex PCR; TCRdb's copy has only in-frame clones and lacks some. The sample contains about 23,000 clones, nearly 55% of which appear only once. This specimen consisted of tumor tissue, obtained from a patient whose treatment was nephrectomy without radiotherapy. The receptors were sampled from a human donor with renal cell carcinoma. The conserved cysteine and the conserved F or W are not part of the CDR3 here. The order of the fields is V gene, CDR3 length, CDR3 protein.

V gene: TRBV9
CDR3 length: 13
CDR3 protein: ASSVVGGLYNEQF

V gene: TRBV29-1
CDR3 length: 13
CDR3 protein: SVQNGQGHNQPQH

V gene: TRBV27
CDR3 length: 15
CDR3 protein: ASSSREGKPKKGIQY

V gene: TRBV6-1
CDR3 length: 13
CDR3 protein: ASSVFGTGATEAF

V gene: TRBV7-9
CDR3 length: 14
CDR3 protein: ASSLGGQGASNEQF

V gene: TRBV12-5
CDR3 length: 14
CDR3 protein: ASGLVHQGGNYGYT

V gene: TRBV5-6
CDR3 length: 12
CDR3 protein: ASSLTGGTQPQH

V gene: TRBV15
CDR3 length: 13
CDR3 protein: ATSSPGTGALEQF

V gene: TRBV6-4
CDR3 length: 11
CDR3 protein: ASLPGYHTEAF

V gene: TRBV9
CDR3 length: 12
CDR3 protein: ASSLVEKTGELF

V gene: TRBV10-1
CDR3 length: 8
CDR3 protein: SSGGYEQY

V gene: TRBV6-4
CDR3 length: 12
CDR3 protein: ASSDSMGYGGYT

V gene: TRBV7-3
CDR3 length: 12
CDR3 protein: ASSLTWDTHEQF

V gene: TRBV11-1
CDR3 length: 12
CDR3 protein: ASSLDRGASQAF

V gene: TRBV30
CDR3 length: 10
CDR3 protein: AWRVSNYGYT

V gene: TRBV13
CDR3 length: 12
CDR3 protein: ASSLRAFLNGAF

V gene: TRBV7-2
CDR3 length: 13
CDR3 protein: ASSLDKGTGETQY

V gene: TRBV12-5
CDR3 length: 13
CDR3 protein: ASGLSGQRRTEAF

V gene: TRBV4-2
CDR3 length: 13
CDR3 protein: ASSQEKDRDAGYT

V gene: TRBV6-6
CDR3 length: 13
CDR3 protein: ASSRVIWGEAEAF

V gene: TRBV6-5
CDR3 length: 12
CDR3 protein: ASSYRRQYYGYT

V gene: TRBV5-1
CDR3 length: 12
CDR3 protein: ASSVAGGTDTQY

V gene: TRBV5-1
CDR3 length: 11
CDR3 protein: ASSTDNSYEQY

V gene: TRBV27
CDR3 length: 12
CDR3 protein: ASSFLGADQPQH

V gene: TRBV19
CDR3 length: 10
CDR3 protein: ASGQGSTEAF

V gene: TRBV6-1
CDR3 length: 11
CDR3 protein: ASRDTGLGEQY

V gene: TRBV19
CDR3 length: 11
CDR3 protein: ASSISGGDTQY

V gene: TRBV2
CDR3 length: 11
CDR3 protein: ASSEDRNTEAF

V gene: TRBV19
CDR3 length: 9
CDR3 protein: ASSILYGYT

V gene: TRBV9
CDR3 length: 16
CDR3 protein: ASSSSGTGGFGANVLT

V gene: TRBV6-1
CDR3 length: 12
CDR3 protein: ASSEAMSYYEQY

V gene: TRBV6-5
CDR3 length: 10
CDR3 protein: ASRQGSYGYT

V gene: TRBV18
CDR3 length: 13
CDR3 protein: ASSTGTEPNQPQH

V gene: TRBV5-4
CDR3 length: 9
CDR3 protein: ASSLEETQY

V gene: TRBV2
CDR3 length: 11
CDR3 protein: ASRVDTGRGYT

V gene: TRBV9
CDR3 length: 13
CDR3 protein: ASSSSGTDHGELF

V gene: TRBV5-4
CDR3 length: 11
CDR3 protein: ASSLGRTYEQY

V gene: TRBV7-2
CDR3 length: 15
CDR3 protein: ASSLAGQGGIGTEAF

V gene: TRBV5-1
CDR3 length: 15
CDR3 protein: ASSLGQPRMVFEGYT

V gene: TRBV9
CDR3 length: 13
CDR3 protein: ASSVLSRGDTEAF

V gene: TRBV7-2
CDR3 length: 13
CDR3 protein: ASSLPSGVSYEQY

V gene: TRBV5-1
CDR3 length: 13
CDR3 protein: ASSMDSRNTGELF

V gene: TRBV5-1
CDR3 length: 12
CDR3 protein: ASSPGQGNYGYT

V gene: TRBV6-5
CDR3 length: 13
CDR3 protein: ASSPRDRGRETQY

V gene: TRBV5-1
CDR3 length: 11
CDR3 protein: ASSLDVNQPQH

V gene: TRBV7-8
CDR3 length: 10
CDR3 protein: ASNLGGNEQF

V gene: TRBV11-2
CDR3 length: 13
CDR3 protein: ASSAGTLAWPPLH

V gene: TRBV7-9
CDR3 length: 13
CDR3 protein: ASSLASSGNYGYT

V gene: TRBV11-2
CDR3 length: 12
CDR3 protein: ASSLILQSSEAF

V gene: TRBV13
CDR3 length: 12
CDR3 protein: ASRAGANTGELF

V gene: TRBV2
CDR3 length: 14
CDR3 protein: ASSGGGTNYNYGYT

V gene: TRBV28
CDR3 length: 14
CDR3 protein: ASSSPGQPMNTEAF

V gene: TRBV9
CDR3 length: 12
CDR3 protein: ASSGTGMNTEAF

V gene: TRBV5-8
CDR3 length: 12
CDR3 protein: ASSPNDRGTEAF

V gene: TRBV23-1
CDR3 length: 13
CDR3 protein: ASSQSESSGYGYT